This is a list of T cell receptor beta chains from one sample in a study of T cell clonotyping in hematopoietic cell transplantation. Profiling relied on immunoSEQ multiplex PCR, and the TCRdb table lists in-frame clones only, not all of them. Here the sample spans more than 40,000 clones, 75% to 90% being singletons. The sequencing used peripheral blood mononuclear cells, collected before stem cell transplant. The source is a man aged 55 to 70 with acute myeloid leukemia. Some clones in this sample may be carry-over from other donors' samples. Each CDR3 is given with its conserved first and last residue. D genes are given only for firm matches. Where a row states a size, it is once, few, many or the class of an expanded clone; other rows omit it.

abundance: .
v_gene: TRBV2
j_gene: TRBJ2-5
d_gene: TRBD2
CDR3nt: TGTGCCAGCGGGGGGTCTAGCGGAGCTCAAGAGACCCAGTACTTC
CDR3aa: CASGGSSGAQETQYF

abundance: .
v_gene: TRBV18
j_gene: TRBJ1-2
d_gene: TRBD1
CDR3nt: TGTGCCAGCTCAACCGCGGGACAGGGGAGCGGCTACACCTTC
CDR3aa: CASSTAGQGSGYTF

abundance: .
v_gene: TRBV5-4
j_gene: TRBJ1-1
d_gene: TRBD1
CDR3nt: TGTGCCAGCAGCTTGGGGCGACAGGGACGTGGCACTGAAGCTTTCTTT
CDR3aa: CASSLGRQGRGTEAFF

abundance: .
v_gene: TRBV11-2
j_gene: TRBJ2-7
d_gene: TRBD1
CDR3nt: TGTGCCAGCAGCTATACAGGGGAAGGCGAGCAGTACTTC
CDR3aa: CASSYTGEGEQYF

abundance: .
v_gene: TRBV29-1
j_gene: TRBJ2-4
d_gene: .
CDR3nt: TGCAGCGTTGAAGAGGGCCTTGGGAACATTCAGTACTTC
CDR3aa: CSVEEGLGNIQYF

abundance: .
v_gene: TRBV29-1
j_gene: TRBJ2-1
d_gene: TRBD1
CDR3nt: TGCAGCGTTTTCGGGGTGACAGGGTACAATGAGCAGTTCTTC
CDR3aa: CSVFGVTGYNEQFF

abundance: .
v_gene: TRBV7-2
j_gene: TRBJ2-3
d_gene: TRBD2
CDR3nt: TGTGCCAGCAGCTTAGGTGGGACTAGCGGGGGGGTAGATACGCAGTATTTT
CDR3aa: CASSLGGTSGGVDTQYF

abundance: .
v_gene: TRBV19
j_gene: TRBJ1-5
d_gene: .
CDR3nt: TGTGCCAGTAGTTTGACAGACAATCAGCCCCAGCATTTT
CDR3aa: CASSLTDNQPQHF

abundance: .
v_gene: TRBV28
j_gene: TRBJ2-7
d_gene: .
CDR3nt: TGTGCCAGCAGTCTGTCCGGCTACGAGCAGTACTTC
CDR3aa: CASSLSGYEQYF

abundance: .
v_gene: TRBV7-6
j_gene: TRBJ1-4
d_gene: .
CDR3nt: TGTGCCAGCAGCTTAGAAGACTTTCCTAATGAAAAACTGTTTTTT
CDR3aa: CASSLEDFPNEKLFF

abundance: once
v_gene: TRBV11-2
j_gene: TRBJ1-2
d_gene: .
CDR3nt: TGTGCCAGCAGCACGCCCGGGACGTCTAACTATGGCTACACCTTC
CDR3aa: CASSTPGTSNYGYTF

abundance: .
v_gene: TRBV6-1
j_gene: TRBJ2-7
d_gene: TRBD1
CDR3nt: TGTGCCAGCAGTCCCCGGGACAGGGCCGACGAGCAGTACTTC
CDR3aa: CASSPRDRADEQYF

abundance: .
v_gene: TRBV28
j_gene: TRBJ1-2
d_gene: .
CDR3nt: TGTGCCAGCAGGGGCGATGGCTACACCTTC
CDR3aa: CASRGDGYTF

abundance: .
v_gene: TRBV19
j_gene: TRBJ1-4
d_gene: .
CDR3nt: TGTGCCAGTAGTCTGCGGGCAGGGCGCGCCTTTGAAAAACTGTTTTTT
CDR3aa: CASSLRAGRAFEKLFF

abundance: few
v_gene: TRBV6-5
j_gene: TRBJ1-2
d_gene: .
CDR3nt: TGTGCCAGCAGTCCTGGCCTCACAGGGAGTCGTGGCTACACCTTC
CDR3aa: CASSPGLTGSRGYTF

abundance: .
v_gene: TRBV20-1
j_gene: TRBJ2-7
d_gene: .
CDR3nt: TGCAGTGCCGCCACTACCTACGAGCAGTACTTC
CDR3aa: CSAATTYEQYF

abundance: .
v_gene: TRBV19
j_gene: TRBJ1-5
d_gene: .
CDR3nt: TGTGCCAGTAGTATATTGTCTTGGCAGGACAATCAGCCCCAGCATTTT
CDR3aa: CASSILSWQDNQPQHF

abundance: few
v_gene: TRBV5-4
j_gene: TRBJ1-4
d_gene: .
CDR3nt: TGTGCCAGCAGCTACTTCCCCCCCGGCGGGACCCAAAAACTGTTTTTT
CDR3aa: CASSYFPPGGTQKLFF

abundance: .
v_gene: TRBV5-1
j_gene: TRBJ2-7
d_gene: TRBD1
CDR3nt: TGCGCCAGCAGCTTGGAACAGGGGTACTACGAGCAGTACTTC
CDR3aa: CASSLEQGYYEQYF

abundance: .
v_gene: TRBV6-1
j_gene: TRBJ1-2
d_gene: .
CDR3nt: TGTGCCACTTCGAGGGGAGGGCCCAACGGTTATGGCTACACCTTC
CDR3aa: CATSRGGPNGYGYTF

abundance: few
v_gene: TRBV5-1
j_gene: TRBJ2-3
d_gene: .
CDR3nt: TGCGCCAGCAGCTTGGAGGGACGGACTGATACAGATACGCAGTATTTT
CDR3aa: CASSLEGRTDTDTQYF

abundance: .
v_gene: TRBV7-3
j_gene: TRBJ1-2
d_gene: .
CDR3nt: TGTGCCAGCAGCTTGGGGGCGCCGACCAACTATGGCTACACCTTC
CDR3aa: CASSLGAPTNYGYTF

abundance: .
v_gene: TRBV30
j_gene: TRBJ1-1
d_gene: .
CDR3nt: TGTGCCTGGAGTGTAAGGGGAGTCACTGAAGCTTTCTTT
CDR3aa: CAWSVRGVTEAFF

abundance: few
v_gene: TRBV4-2
j_gene: TRBJ1-5
d_gene: TRBD1
CDR3nt: TGTGCCAGCAGCCAAGAAGGGGGACAGGTTAATCAGCCCCAGCATTTT
CDR3aa: CASSQEGGQVNQPQHF

abundance: .
v_gene: TRBV19
j_gene: TRBJ1-2
d_gene: TRBD1
CDR3nt: TGTGCCAGTAGCCGACAGGGGAACTATGGCTACACCTTC
CDR3aa: CASSRQGNYGYTF

abundance: once
v_gene: TRBV7-2
j_gene: TRBJ2-3
d_gene: TRBD2
CDR3nt: TGTGCCAGCAGCTCCCGGGACTACGATACGCAGTATTTT
CDR3aa: CASSSRDYDTQYF

abundance: .
v_gene: TRBV7-3
j_gene: TRBJ1-2
d_gene: TRBD1
CDR3nt: TGTGCCAGCAGCAACAGGGGGGGCTACACCTTC
CDR3aa: CASSNRGGYTF

abundance: .
v_gene: TRBV11-2
j_gene: TRBJ1-6
d_gene: .
CDR3nt: TGTGCCAGCAGCTTAACGGGGGGAGGCAATTCACCCCTCCACTTT
CDR3aa: CASSLTGGGNSPLHF

abundance: .
v_gene: TRBV19
j_gene: TRBJ2-2
d_gene: .
CDR3nt: TGTGCCAGTAGTATAAATACGGGGTTGACCGGGGAGCTGTTTTTT
CDR3aa: CASSINTGLTGELFF

abundance: .
v_gene: TRBV9
j_gene: TRBJ2-7
d_gene: .
CDR3nt: TGTGCCAGCAGCCCAGGGGTTACTGACTCCTACGAGCAGTACTTC
CDR3aa: CASSPGVTDSYEQYF

abundance: .
v_gene: TRBV7-9
j_gene: TRBJ2-7
d_gene: .
CDR3nt: TGTGCCAGCAGCTTTATTAGCGGCGAATCCTACGAGCAGTACTTC
CDR3aa: CASSFISGESYEQYF

abundance: .
v_gene: TRBV5-4
j_gene: TRBJ2-2
d_gene: TRBD2
CDR3nt: TGTGCCAGCAGCTTTTATCGGGGGGGGACGAACACCGGGGAGCTGTTTTTT
CDR3aa: CASSFYRGGTNTGELFF

abundance: .
v_gene: TRBV30
j_gene: TRBJ2-7
d_gene: TRBD2
CDR3nt: TGTGCCTGGTCTACCGCGACCAGGACTAGTGTTGGCTACGAGCAGTACTTC
CDR3aa: CAWSTATRTSVGYEQYF

abundance: .
v_gene: TRBV6-1
j_gene: TRBJ1-2
d_gene: .
CDR3nt: TGTGCCAGCAGTGAAGTCCGGCAGAACGGATTCGGCTATGGCTACACCTTC
CDR3aa: CASSEVRQNGFGYGYTF

abundance: .
v_gene: TRBV5-1
j_gene: TRBJ1-5
d_gene: .
CDR3nt: TGCGCCAGCAGCGTGACAGGTTATAGCGATCAGCCCCAGCATTTT
CDR3aa: CASSVTGYSDQPQHF

abundance: .
v_gene: TRBV4-1
j_gene: TRBJ1-2
d_gene: TRBD1
CDR3nt: TGCGCCAGCAGCCAAGATCATTATAAGTGGGGGACAGGGGACTATGGCTACACCTTC
CDR3aa: CASSQDHYKWGTGDYGYTF

abundance: .
v_gene: TRBV4-3
j_gene: TRBJ2-1
d_gene: .
CDR3nt: TGCGCCAGCAGCCATCACCCCGGGACGGATTACAATGAGCAGTTCTTC
CDR3aa: CASSHHPGTDYNEQFF

abundance: .
v_gene: TRBV2
j_gene: TRBJ2-5
d_gene: .
CDR3nt: TGTGCCAGCAGTGGGTGGGCCCGGCAAGAGACCCAGTACTTC
CDR3aa: CASSGWARQETQYF

abundance: .
v_gene: TRBV9
j_gene: TRBJ1-1
d_gene: .
CDR3nt: TGTGCCAGCAGCGAAGCGGGACGGATGAACACTGAAGCTTTCTTT
CDR3aa: CASSEAGRMNTEAFF

abundance: few
v_gene: TRBV6-5
j_gene: TRBJ2-7
d_gene: .
CDR3nt: TGTGCCAGCAGTACCCGAAACGAGCAGTACTTC
CDR3aa: CASSTRNEQYF

abundance: .
v_gene: TRBV28
j_gene: TRBJ1-2
d_gene: .
CDR3nt: TGTGCCAGCAGCCTTCTGTATAGCTATGGCTACACCTTC
CDR3aa: CASSLLYSYGYTF

abundance: .
v_gene: TRBV5-1
j_gene: TRBJ2-3
d_gene: .
CDR3nt: TGCGCCAGCAGCTTGGCCGGGTCAGATACGCAGTATTTT
CDR3aa: CASSLAGSDTQYF

abundance: .
v_gene: TRBV6-6
j_gene: TRBJ1-2
d_gene: .
CDR3nt: TGTGCCAGCAGCCAGGGACTCCGCGGGGGCTACACCTTC
CDR3aa: CASSQGLRGGYTF

abundance: .
v_gene: TRBV19
j_gene: TRBJ2-7
d_gene: .
CDR3nt: TGTGCCAGTAGTATTAGCTTTGAGGGCTACGAGCAGTACTTC
CDR3aa: CASSISFEGYEQYF

abundance: once
v_gene: TRBV28
j_gene: TRBJ1-2
d_gene: .
CDR3nt: TGTGCCAGCAACGTTTGGGGGACGTATGGCTACACCTTC
CDR3aa: CASNVWGTYGYTF

abundance: .
v_gene: TRBV4-1
j_gene: TRBJ2-7
d_gene: .
CDR3nt: TGCGCCAGCAGCCAAGCGAGACAATACGAGCAGTACTTC
CDR3aa: CASSQARQYEQYF

abundance: .
v_gene: TRBV4-2
j_gene: TRBJ2-7
d_gene: TRBD2
CDR3nt: TGTGCCAGCAGCCACCTCGCGGGGGGCTACTACGAGCAGTACTTC
CDR3aa: CASSHLAGGYYEQYF

abundance: .
v_gene: TRBV19
j_gene: TRBJ2-1
d_gene: .
CDR3nt: TGTGCCAGTACCGATGGGATGACAGACAATGAGCAGTTCTTC
CDR3aa: CASTDGMTDNEQFF

abundance: .
v_gene: TRBV7-2
j_gene: TRBJ1-3
d_gene: .
CDR3nt: TGTGCCAGCAGCGCCCAGGTCTCTGGAAACACCATATATTTT
CDR3aa: CASSAQVSGNTIYF

abundance: .
v_gene: TRBV18
j_gene: TRBJ1-1
d_gene: TRBD1
CDR3nt: TGTGCCAGCTCACCCCAGGGGGCGAACACTGAAGCTTTCTTT
CDR3aa: CASSPQGANTEAFF

abundance: .
v_gene: TRBV6-1
j_gene: TRBJ2-5
d_gene: .
CDR3nt: TGTGCCGCGAGAAACGGGGGGCGGGAGACCCAGTACTTC
CDR3aa: CAARNGGRETQYF

abundance: .
v_gene: TRBV6-1
j_gene: TRBJ1-6
d_gene: TRBD1
CDR3nt: TGTGCCAGCAGCACGACAGGGCCTAATTCACCCCTCCACTTT
CDR3aa: CASSTTGPNSPLHF

abundance: .
v_gene: TRBV9
j_gene: TRBJ2-5
d_gene: TRBD1
CDR3nt: TGTGCCAGCAGCGTAGCCCCCGCCCACAGGGGGCCCCAGTACTTC
CDR3aa: CASSVAPAHRGPQYF

abundance: .
v_gene: TRBV20-1
j_gene: TRBJ1-2
d_gene: .
CDR3nt: TGCAGTGTAACCGAAAACTATGGCTACACCTTC
CDR3aa: CSVTENYGYTF

abundance: .
v_gene: TRBV19
j_gene: TRBJ2-6
d_gene: .
CDR3nt: TGTGCCAGTAGTGTGGGGCAAGGATCTGGGGCCAACGTCCTGACTTTC
CDR3aa: CASSVGQGSGANVLTF

abundance: .
v_gene: TRBV30
j_gene: TRBJ1-1
d_gene: .
CDR3nt: TGTGCCTTGGGAAGGGGGGGCTTGACTGAAGCTTTCTTT
CDR3aa: CALGRGGLTEAFF

abundance: .
v_gene: TRBV2
j_gene: TRBJ2-5
d_gene: .
CDR3nt: TGTGCCAGCAGTGCGAGCGTAGAGACCCAGTACTTC
CDR3aa: CASSASVETQYF

abundance: .
v_gene: TRBV6-1
j_gene: TRBJ1-2
d_gene: .
CDR3nt: TGTGCCAGCAGAATGGGGGACATTAACTATGGCTACACCTTC
CDR3aa: CASRMGDINYGYTF

abundance: .
v_gene: TRBV7-9
j_gene: TRBJ2-1
d_gene: .
CDR3nt: TGTGCCAGCAGCGAGTTAGCGGCCTCAGGAGAGCAGTTCTTC
CDR3aa: CASSELAASGEQFF